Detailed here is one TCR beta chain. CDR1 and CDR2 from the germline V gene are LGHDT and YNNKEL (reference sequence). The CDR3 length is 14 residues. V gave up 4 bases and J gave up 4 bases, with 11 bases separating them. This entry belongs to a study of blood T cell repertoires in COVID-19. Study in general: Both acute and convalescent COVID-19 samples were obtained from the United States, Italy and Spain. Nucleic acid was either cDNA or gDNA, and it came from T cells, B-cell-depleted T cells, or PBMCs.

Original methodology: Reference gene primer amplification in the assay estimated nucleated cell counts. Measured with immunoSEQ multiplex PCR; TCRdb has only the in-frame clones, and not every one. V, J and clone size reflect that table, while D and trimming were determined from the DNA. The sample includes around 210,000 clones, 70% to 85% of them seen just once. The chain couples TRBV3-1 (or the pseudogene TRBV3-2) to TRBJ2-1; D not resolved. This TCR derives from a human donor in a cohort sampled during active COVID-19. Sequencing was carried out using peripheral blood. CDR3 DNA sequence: TGTGCCAGCAGCCCAGAGAGTACTTACAATGAGCAGTTCTTC. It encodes CASSPESTYNEQFF.